This T cell receptor (beta chain) was retrieved from a study of CD8 T cells in ankylosing spondylitis. The study's findings and limits: Disease-associated clonotypes exhibited CD8+ identity and were relatively infrequent in peripheral blood. Blood of patients with ankylosing spondylitis appeared to be characterized by a TCR beta motif of eight or nine highly homologous variants.

Scientists made TCR beta libraries using quantitative 5'-RACE with molecular barcodes. TCRdb ran MiXCR on the 5' RACE reads and lists one entry per CDR3 protein. Among 160,000 or so distinct CDR3 sequences listed, roughly 10% were seen once. The CDR3 extends over 15 amino acids. J lost 2 bases, V lost 4 bases, and 2 bases had no gene match. Germline V lookup: CDR1 SGHTS, CDR2 YDEGEE. This clonotype was counted only a few times. Its antigen is still unknown. This TCR came from a female donor with ankylosing spondylitis or in good health (not recorded which). The material sequenced was blood, either unsorted or a sorted T cell fraction (not recorded which). The rearrangement joins TRBV5-8 to TRBJ2-7; 14 positions agree with TRBD2. The CDR3, as DNA: TGTGCCAGCAGCCGGGGACTAGCGGGAGCCTACGAGCAGTACTTC. Amino acids: CASSRGLAGAYEQYF.